A single sample is the source of the 27 T cell receptor beta chains below, sequenced in a study of regulatory T cells in long-lasting Graves disease (dated by TCRdb to about 2021). Per the publication, the time point label means: newly diagnosed GD, antithyroid drugs for less than 3 months. For both TCR sequencing and RNA sequencing, RNA was extracted from PBMCs using TRIzol. Library creation used multiplex PCR. The instrument given in TCRdb is Illumina HiSeq 4000. CDR3 regions were amplified by Arm-PCR with iRepertoire HTBI primers to construct TCR beta libraries. The public reads were reanalyzed by TCRdb: fastp trimming at Q25, MiXCR alignment, in-frame beta chains only. A single entry per CDR3 protein holds the most common genes and DNA from its merged rows. The sample yields hundreds of thousands of distinct CDR3 sequences; around an eighth were counted once. The top ten hold roughly a tenth of the sample.

These data were also filed under a second study, of T cells in Graves' hyperthyroidism and ophthalmopathy.

Sample: peripheral blood mononuclear cells (PBMCs), taken at new diagnosis, from a patient treated with antithyroid drugs. The source is a man younger than 45 with Graves disease. Donor details come from another sample of the same person, matched by shared clones.

The chain has TRBV5-1 and TRBJ2-7; TRBD2 matches 7 bases. Trimming cost V 7 bases and J 5 bases; bases outside gene matches: 6. Germline loops: CDR1 SGHRS, CDR2 YFSETQ. This CDR3 has 12 residues. The CDR3 spells CASWGGGDEQYF. The CDR3 DNA reads as TGCGCCAGCTGGGGTGGGGGGGACGAGCAGTACTTC.

This clonotype has more than one count but fewer than ten. The rearrangement joins TRBV20-1 to TRBJ1-6, with unresolved D. The germline V gene encodes CDR1 DFQATT and CDR2 SNEGSKA (reference sequence). The CDR3 covers 19 residues. V was pared by 1 base and J by 3 bases, with 22 bases between. The CDR3 bases are TGCAGTGCTAGAGGCGCTGCCCGGGCCCCGGGAAACTATAATTCACCCCTCCACTTT. Its protein product is CSARGAARAPGNYNSPLHF.

This clonotype has a handful of counts. The V gene is TRBV7-2, the J gene TRBJ2-3; the match to TRBD1 covers 9 bases. The CDR3 is made up of 15 amino acids. Per the germline V gene, CDR1 is SGHTA and CDR2 is FQGNSA. J lost 5 bases, V lost 5 bases, and 8 bases had no gene match. CDR3 region: CASSRGDRVQDTQYF. For the CDR3, the DNA is TGTGCCAGCAGCAGAGGGGACAGGGTACAAGATACGCAGTATTTT.

This clonotype appeared a few times. V gene TRBV27 combines with J gene TRBJ2-7, with TRBD1 as a possible D gene (5 bases). Germline assignment: CDR1 MNHEY and CDR2 SMNVEV (reference sequence). CDR3 size: 15 residues. Trimming stripped 4 bases from V and 2 bases from J, with 15 bases between. Written as DNA, the CDR3 is TGTGCCAGCAGTTCCCGTCCAGGGCTAACCTACGAGCAGTACTTC. Translating it yields CASSSRPGLTYEQYF.

The chain is built from TRBV11-3 and TRBJ2-5, with 7 bases that match TRBD2. There are 14 residues in the CDR3. V shed 5 bases and J 3 bases; nucleotides not matched to a gene: 6. Per germline, CDR1 SGHNT and CDR2 YENEEA. CDR3 sequence: CASSTGLVKETQYF. CDR3 in DNA: TGTGCCAGCAGCACCGGACTAGTAAAAGAGACCCAGTACTTC.

In the case of this clonotype: Given a much more abundant clone one base away, this may be a read error. The chain has TRBV20-1 and TRBJ2-3, with 8 nucleotides matching TRBD2. The CDR3 has 17 residues. Germline CDR1 DFQATT, CDR2 SNEGSKA (reference sequence). CDR3 DNA sequence: TGCATTGCCGGAGGCACTAGCGGCACGAGGGGCACAGATACGCAGTATTTT. Protein sequence: CIAGGTSGTRGTDTQYF.

Points on this clonotype: This probably arose from a read error, given a far larger clone one base away. This sequence joins TRBV2 and TRBJ2-5, with TRBD1 matching 8 bases. Germline values: CDR1 SNHLY, CDR2 FYNNEI. After removal of 4 bases from V and 11 bases from J, the junction contained 15 bases not matched to a gene. The CDR3 covers 15 residues. In nucleotides, the CDR3 is TGTGCCAGCAGTGCGGACAGGGTGAACTACAATGAGCAGTACTTC. It encodes CASSADRVNYNEQYF.

The chain carries TRBV7-2 and TRBJ2-3, with D perhaps matching TRBD2 (7 bases). In germline, CDR1 is SGHTA, CDR2 FQGNSA. The length of the CDR3 is 16 residues. V dropped 3 bases and J dropped 4 bases, with 17 bases sitting between them. The CDR3 DNA follows: TGTGCCAGCAGCTTGGGAGGGGGGGCGCGTGCAGATACGCAGTATTTT. This sequence encodes CASSLGGGARADTQYF.

The sample holds many counts of this clonotype. The chain couples TRBV12-3 or TRBV12-4 to TRBJ1-2, with unresolved D. V gave up 6 bases and J gave up 8 bases, with 16 bases separating them. The CDR3 is 13 residues long. CDR3 in DNA: TGTGCCAGCAGCCGAAGTCCTCTAGAAGGCTACACCTTC. Its protein is CASSRSPLEGYTF.

This clonotype was counted a few times. This chain joins TRBV27 and TRBJ1-3; D call uncertain. Trimming left V 5 bases short and J 3 bases short, with 8 bases between. The CDR3 contains 13 residues. CDR1 MNHEY and CDR2 SMNVEV come from the germline V gene (reference sequence). The CDR3: CASSPYNGNTIYF. The CDR3 DNA sequence: TGTGCCAGCAGTCCCTACAATGGAAACACCATATATTTT.

The CDR3 is CASSQPKSSYEQYF. The CDR3 region has the DNA TGTGCCAGCAGCCAACCAAAGAGCTCCTACGAGCAGTACTTC. The chain has TRBV13 and TRBJ2-7; D gene uncertain. This CDR3 is 14 amino acids long. The V end lost 5 bases, the J end lost 0 bases, and 11 bases lay between the germline ends. Germline V gene data show CDR1 as PRHDT and CDR2 as FYEKMQ (reference sequence).

This clonotype was observed at least ten times. The J gene is TRBJ2-5, the V gene TRBV5-1; TRBD2 aligns across 8 bases. Losses at the gene ends were 0 bases for V and 0 bases for J; bases not matched to a gene: 1. Germline V gene lookup returns CDR1 SGHRS and CDR2 YFSETQ. CDR3 size: 15 residues. The CDR3 DNA reads TGCGCCAGCAGCTTGGGGGGACTAGACCAAGAGACCCAGTACTTC. Protein: CASSLGGLDQETQYF.

A note on this clonotype: This is likely an artifact of a read error, given a far larger clone one base away. The rearrangement joins TRBV2 to TRBJ2-3, with TRBD2 as a possible D gene (5 bases). The J call may be faulty, since TRBJ2-7 better matches the DNA end. CDR3 length: 12 residues. Germline CDR1 and CDR2: SNHLY and FYNNEI. This CDR3 is CAGIGVNYEQYF. The CDR3 region has the DNA TGTGCCGGCATCGGGGTGAACTACGAGCAGTACTTC.

This clonotype was counted at least ten times. V usage is TRBV20-1 and J usage is TRBJ2-1, with TRBD2 identical over 7 bases. CDR1 DFQATT and CDR2 SNEGSKA come from the germline V gene (reference sequence). Trimming removed 3 bases from V and 2 bases from J; junction bases left unmatched: 4. The CDR3 extends over 14 amino acids. The CDR3 sequence: CSASASGPYNEQFF. CDR3 in DNA: TGCAGTGCTAGCGCTAGCGGCCCCTACAATGAGCAGTTCTTC.

In its sample, this clonotype was seen a few times. The chain recombines TRBV9 with TRBJ2-3; TRBD1 or TRBD2 may be the D gene (6 bases each). Germline values: CDR1 SGDLS, CDR2 YYNGEE. Trimming pared 3 bases from V and 0 bases from J, leaving 11 bases between. This CDR3 is built from 15 residues. The CDR3 DNA sequence: TGTGCCAGCAGCGGCGGGACACTTAGCACAGATACGCAGTATTTT. Protein: CASSGGTLSTDTQYF. The full variable domain, its missing parts supplied by reference TRBV9 and TRBJ2-3, is DSGVTQTPKHLITATGQRVTLRCSPRSGDLSVYWYQQSLDQGLQFLIQYYNGEERAKGNILERFSAQQFPDLHSELNLSSLELGDSALYFCASSGGTLSTDTQYFGPGTRLTVL.

This clonotype was recorded many times. CDR3 sequence: CASSGSVSGRNYEQYF. Here the CDR3 DNA reads TGTGCCAGCAGTGGCAGCGTTAGCGGGAGAAACTACGAGCAGTACTTC. The chain uses TRBV28 and TRBJ2-7, with 9 bases matching TRBD2. CDR1 is MDHEN and CDR2 is SYDVKM in the germline V gene. V was clipped by 5 bases and J by 3 bases; unmatched bases: 11. The CDR3 loop spans 16 amino acids.

The chain combines TRBV5-1 with TRBJ2-7, with D unresolved. Trimming left V 4 bases short and J 0 bases short, with 11 bases between. The germline gives CDR1 SGHRS, CDR2 YFSETQ. The CDR3 is 14 residues long. The CDR3 DNA sequence: TGCGCCAGCAGCCCGGTGGGTGGCTCCTACGAGCAGTACTTC. Its translation is CASSPVGGSYEQYF.

This clonotype was seen ten or more times. This chain uses TRBV6-1 with TRBJ2-3; a possible D gene is TRBD2 (6 bases). This CDR3 region has 17 residues. Trimming left V 6 bases short and J 0 bases short, with 19 bases between. The germline gives CDR1 MNHNS, CDR2 SASEGT. The CDR3 DNA reads TGTGCCAGCAGGAGAGCGGGTATCGGAATTAGCACAGATACGCAGTATTTT. Translating gives CASRRAGIGISTDTQYF.

This clonotype appeared many times. V and J are TRBV28 and TRBJ1-2, with 7 bases fitting TRBD1. The CDR3 covers 15 residues. Germline CDR1 MDHEN, CDR2 SYDVKM. The V gene end was trimmed by 3 bases and the J gene end by 4 bases; junction bases not matched to a gene: 8. The CDR3 coding sequence is TGTGCCAGCAGTTTTCGGGACAGAGGGACCTATGGCTACACCTTC. This gives the protein CASSFRDRGTYGYTF.

This clonotype was counted only a few times. This rearrangement joins TRBV7-8 to TRBJ2-1; 7 bases agree with TRBD2. The germline CDR1 and CDR2 sequences are SGHVS and FQNEAQ. This CDR3 comprises 17 residues. V was pared by 2 bases and J by 8 bases, with 15 bases of the junction left unmatched. CDR3 residues: CASSLSILTAGKDEQFF. The CDR3 DNA reads TGTGCCAGCAGCTTATCAATTTTGACAGCGGGAAAGGATGAGCAGTTCTTC.

In its sample, this clonotype was seen many times. The rearrangement uses TRBV6-2 or TRBV6-3 and TRBJ1-4; possibly TRBD1 for D (5 bases). There are 15 residues in the CDR3. Germline V CDR1 and CDR2: MNHEY, SVGEGT. Trimming took off 2 bases at V and 2 bases at J, with 9 bases between the two ends. CDR3 coding DNA: TGTGCCAGCAGTTACCGGGGCGGCACTAATGAAAAACTGTTTTTT. Translated: CASSYRGGTNEKLFF.

This clonotype was picked up a small number of times. The gene calls are TRBV5-1 and TRBJ1-2; D gene ambiguous. V lost 4 bases and J lost 3, with 10 bases in between. Germline assignment: CDR1 SGHRS and CDR2 YFSETQ. The CDR3 extends over 13 amino acids. The CDR3 bases are TGCGCCAGCAGCAGAAGGACGGACTATGGCTACACCTTC. It translates to CASSRRTDYGYTF.

The V and J genes are TRBV5-1 and TRBJ2-7, with TRBD2 as a possible D gene (5 bases). The V and J ends lost 0 bases and 6 bases respectively, with 22 bases between them. The CDR3 covers 17 residues. Per germline, CDR1 SGHRS and CDR2 YFSETQ. Written as DNA, the CDR3 is TGCGCCAGCAGCTTGGCCGGGGATCTGTTCTCCGGTGGCGAGCAGTACTTC. Translating it yields CASSLAGDLFSGGEQYF.

This clonotype was observed many times. The chain employs TRBV6-1 and TRBJ1-5; D possibly corresponds to TRBD1 (5 bases). Per the germline V gene, CDR1 is MNHNS and CDR2 is SASEGT. V was trimmed by 6 bases and J by 4 bases, leaving 7 bases between them. The CDR3 is 12 residues long. The CDR3 spells CASRRGNQPQHF. The CDR3 coding sequence is TGTGCCAGCAGAAGGGGAAATCAGCCCCAGCATTTT.

This clonotype was seen a few times. The chain couples TRBV29-1 to TRBJ2-5; D is undetermined. This CDR3 comprises 16 residues. Germline assignment: CDR1 SQVTM and CDR2 ANQGSEA. The germline V and J ends were trimmed by 4 bases and 1 base, with 19 bases remaining between them. CDR3: CSVVSMRRAVQETQYF. DNA of the CDR3: TGCAGCGTTGTCAGTATGAGACGGGCGGTCCAAGAGACCCAGTACTTC. Looking up the rest from reference TRBV29-1 and TRBJ2-5 gives the full variable domain: SAVISQKPSRDICQRGTSLTIQCQVDSQVTMMFWYRQQPGQSLTLIATANQGSEATYESGFVIDKFPISRPNLTFSTLTVSNMSPEDSSIYLCSVVSMRRAVQETQYFGPGTRLLVL.

This clonotype showed up just a few times. This sequence joins TRBV5-1 and TRBJ2-2; TRBD2 matches 10 bases. Germline CDR1 SGHRS, CDR2 YFSETQ. J lost 6 bases, V lost 5 bases, and 10 bases had no gene match. There are 16 residues in the CDR3. The chain's CDR3 is CASRDTPSGSAGELFF. The CDR3 bases are TGCGCCAGCAGGGACACCCCTAGCGGGAGTGCCGGGGAGCTGTTTTTT.

This clonotype was detected many times. The CDR3 protein is CSAREGRLSEQYF. In DNA, the CDR3 is TGCAGTGCTAGAGAAGGCAGACTTAGCGAGCAGTACTTC. The chain recombines TRBV20-1 with TRBJ2-7; D is unclear. V dropped 0 bases and J dropped 6 bases, with 12 bases sitting between them. The CDR3 covers 13 residues. Germline V lookup: CDR1 DFQATT, CDR2 SNEGSKA (reference sequence).